This TCR beta chain was sequenced in a study of CD8 T cells in ankylosing spondylitis. This clonotype was counted a single time. The antigen is not known. TCRdb recomputed calls from the 5' RACE reads with MiXCR, one row per CDR3 protein. Found here are under 200,000 distinct CDR3 sequences, roughly 11% of them singletons; the top ten hold about 28%. Study results and limitations: Reportedly, significant enrichment of disease-linked clones occurred in matched ankylosing spondylitis synovial fluid. Researchers report that disease-linked clones proved CD8+ and relatively rare in peripheral blood.

The V gene end was trimmed by 6 bases and the J gene end by 5 bases; junction bases not matched to a gene: 9. CDR1 and CDR2 from the germline V gene are LGHNT and FRNRAP. CDR3 length: 14 amino acids. The clonotype was recovered from a male donor with ankylosing spondylitis or in good health (not recorded which). The chain is built from TRBV12-5 and TRBJ2-7, with 8 bases identical to TRBD1. The sequenced material came from blood, either unsorted or a sorted T cell fraction (not recorded which). The DNA for the CDR3 is TGTGCTAGTGGACCAGGACAGGGTTACCACGAGCAGTACTTC. Protein sequence: CASGPGQGYHEQYF.